Listed here are 29 T cell receptor beta chains from one sample, sequenced in a study of cytomegalovirus exposure and HLA in healthy donors. 60 Vbeta and 13 Jbeta primers were used in PCR. Here immunoSEQ multiplex PCR was the method, and the copy in TCRdb shows in-frame clones only, minus some. This sample yields approximately 110,000 clones, of which less than 80% are seen a single time; roughly 4.2% belongs to the top ten. Sequenced: PBMCs. All receptors come from a woman between 35 and 50 years old in good health and CMV-seropositive.

In the case of this clone: Its ends do not fully match the called genes, so a read error is possible. The chain has TRBV4-3 and TRBJ2-7; D remains unclear. Germline CDR1 reads LGHNA; CDR2 reads YSLEER. The CDR3 is 13 residues long. DNA for the CDR3: TGCGCCAGCAGCCAAGTGGCCGGCCGGAGAGGTCTCTTC. Protein sequence: CASSQVAGRRGLF.

The chain recombines TRBV7-9 with TRBJ2-7; TRBD1 is a possible D gene (6 bases). The V end was cut by 3 bases, the J end by 0 bases, with 15 bases between. The length of the CDR3 is 16 residues. Per germline, CDR1 SEHNR and CDR2 FQNEAQ (reference sequence). CDR3 sequence: CASSFVGGRSSYEQYF. The CDR3 bases are TGTGCCAGCAGCTTTGTTGGGGGCAGGAGCTCCTACGAGCAGTACTTC.

This clone was counted once. The chain has TRBV21-1 and TRBJ2-2; the table's TRBD1 call for D was not verified on the DNA. TRBV21-1 is a pseudogene locus. The CDR3 runs to 14 residues. This chain's CDR3 is CARIGQPNTGELFF. CDR3 coding DNA: TGTGCCAGGATAGGACAGCCGAACACCGGGGAGCTGTTTTTT.

The V and J genes are TRBV6-6 and TRBJ2-3; D is uncertain. In germline, CDR1 is MNHNY, CDR2 SVGAGI (reference sequence). This CDR3 is built from 15 residues. The V and J ends lost 6 bases and 0 bases respectively, with 13 bases between them. The CDR3 sequence is CASRPMQTSTDTQYF. DNA for the CDR3: TGTGCCAGCAGACCAATGCAAACTAGCACAGATACGCAGTATTTT.

V and J are TRBV7-3 and TRBJ1-1, with TRBD1 identical over 8 bases. From germline, CDR1 is SGHTA and CDR2 FQGTGA. The length of the CDR3 is 15 residues. V shed 1 base and J 4 bases; nucleotides not matched to a gene: 5. The CDR3 reads CASSLKGQGATEAFF. Written as DNA, the CDR3 is TGTGCCAGCAGCTTAAAGGGCCAGGGGGCCACTGAAGCTTTCTTT.

The chain employs TRBV27 and TRBJ2-5; 9 bases map to TRBD1. The CDR3 is made up of 15 amino acids. Per the germline V gene, CDR1 is MNHEY and CDR2 is SMNVEV (reference sequence). V gave up 5 bases and J gave up 5 bases; unmatched junction bases: 9. The CDR3, as DNA: TGTGCCAGCAGTCCCCCGGGACAGGGAAGGGAGACCCAGTACTTC. The encoded protein is CASSPPGQGRETQYF.

This rearrangement joins TRBV27 to TRBJ1-2; D not resolved. Germline CDR1 MNHEY, CDR2 SMNVEV (reference sequence). This CDR3 region has 14 residues. Trimming shortened V by 5 bases and J by 2 bases, and 12 bases separated the two germline ends. The CDR3, as DNA: TGTGCCAGCAGTCTCGGGGTCACAAACTATGGCTACACCTTC. Translated, it gives CASSLGVTNYGYTF.

This chain links TRBV15 with TRBJ1-4; a possible D gene is TRBD1 (5 bases). Germline CDR1 reads LNHNV; CDR2 reads YYDKDF (reference sequence). CDR3 size: 16 residues. V lost 0 bases and J lost 5, with 13 bases in between. Here the CDR3 reads CATSRDRAGSNEKLFF. Written as DNA, the CDR3 is TGTGCCACCAGCAGAGATCGGGCAGGGTCAAATGAAAAACTGTTTTTT.

The chain recombines TRBV29-1 with TRBJ2-5, with TRBD2 matching over 7 bases. V trimming: 3 bases; J trimming: 2 bases; junction bases outside the gene matches: 6. This CDR3 spans 14 amino acids. Per the germline V gene, CDR1 is SQVTM and CDR2 is ANQGSEA. CDR3 region: CSVDMFGGQETQYF. In nucleotides, the CDR3 is TGCAGCGTTGATATGTTCGGGGGGCAAGAGACCCAGTACTTC.

The chain combines TRBV19 with TRBJ2-2; 9 bases match TRBD1. Germline CDR1 LNHDA, CDR2 SQIVND (reference sequence). The trim removed 3 bases at V and 6 bases at J, leaving 5 bases unmatched. The CDR3 has 15 amino acids. Here the CDR3 DNA reads TGTGCCAGTAGTATTCGGACAGGGGCAGCCGGGGAGCTGTTTTTT. Translation gives CASSIRTGAAGELFF.

This chain links TRBV13 with TRBJ1-1; D unclear. V was clipped by 2 bases and J by 3 bases, with 13 bases between them. CDR1 is PRHDT and CDR2 is FYEKMQ in the germline V gene (reference sequence). The CDR3 consists of 15 residues. CDR3 amino acids: CASSLRLGRDTEAFF. CDR3 nucleotides: TGTGCCAGCAGCTTACGATTAGGGAGGGACACTGAAGCTTTCTTT.

This clone was counted once. The chain recombines TRBV13 with TRBJ2-3, with 15 bases identical to TRBD2. CDR3 length: 19 residues. J lost 4 bases, V lost 0 bases, and 8 bases had no gene match. Looked up from germline, CDR1 is PRHDT and CDR2 is FYEKMQ (reference sequence). The CDR3 here is CASSLGYGLAGGRADTQYF. The CDR3 nucleotides read TGTGCCAGCAGCTTAGGATATGGACTAGCGGGAGGGAGGGCAGATACGCAGTATTTT.

The chain carries TRBV5-1 and TRBJ2-3; a possible D gene is TRBD2 (6 bases). The CDR3 runs to 14 residues. The V end lost 2 bases, the J end lost 5 bases, and 12 bases lay between the germline ends. Germline V gives CDR1 SGHRS, CDR2 YFSETQ. The CDR3 DNA reads as TGCGCCAGCAGCTTAGGAGGGTTCAAAGATACGCAGTATTTT. Its protein is CASSLGGFKDTQYF.

The gene calls are TRBV7-9 and TRBJ2-2, with D possibly matching TRBD1 (8 bases). This CDR3 spans 15 amino acids. Trimming stripped 5 bases from V and 4 bases from J, with 14 bases between. CDR1 SEHNR and CDR2 FQNEAQ come from the germline V gene (reference sequence). This CDR3 is CASSHRGGSTGELFF. The CDR3 DNA reads as TGTGCCAGCAGCCACAGGGGGGGGAGCACCGGGGAGCTGTTTTTT.

In DNA form, the CDR3 reads TGTGCCAGCAGCAGCGCGCAAAACCCCTACGAGCAGTACTTC. Protein product: CASSSAQNPYEQYF. The chain combines TRBV9 with TRBJ2-7; no clear D. Germline CDR1 SGDLS, CDR2 YYNGEE. CDR3 length: 14 residues. The germline V and J ends were trimmed by 4 bases and 2 bases, with 13 bases remaining between them.

The J gene is TRBJ2-7, the V gene TRBV5-8; D is unresolved. Per the germline V gene, CDR1 is SGHTS and CDR2 is YDEGEE. The V end was cut by 7 bases, the J end by 0 bases, with 14 bases between. This CDR3 comprises 14 residues. CDR3 sequence (DNA): TGTGCCAGCGCCTTTACAGTAAACTCCTACGAGCAGTACTTC. Protein sequence: CASAFTVNSYEQYF.

This clone is a singleton in its sample. This chain uses TRBV2 with TRBJ2-1; the D is unclear. V was trimmed by 7 bases and J by 1 base, leaving 8 bases between them. The CDR3 is 13 amino acids. Germline assignment: CDR1 SNHLY and CDR2 FYNNEI. CDR3 amino acids: CASNTESYNEQFF. The CDR3 nucleotides read TGTGCCAGCAACACAGAATCCTACAATGAGCAGTTCTTC.

For the CDR3, the DNA is TGTGCCAGCAGCGGAGGGGGACAGGGACGCTACGAGCAGTACTTC. It is translated as CASSGGGQGRYEQYF. V and J are TRBV9 and TRBJ2-7; 9 bases are shared with TRBD1. V shed 3 bases and J 3 bases; nucleotides not matched to a gene: 7. Germline V lookup: CDR1 SGDLS, CDR2 YYNGEE. The CDR3 contains 15 residues.

The gene calls are TRBV1 and TRBJ1-1; the table gives TRBD1 as D, unverified against the DNA. TRBV1 is assigned pseudogene status. The CDR3 sequence is 14 residues long. CDR3 sequence reads: CTSSLQGPGTEAFF. The CDR3 DNA is TGCACCAGCAGCCTTCAGGGGCCGGGCACTGAAGCTTTCTTT.

Note on this clone: A junction end diverges from the germline sequence, so it may reflect a read error. The rearrangement joins TRBV7-9 to TRBJ1-4; D ambiguous. The CDR3 length is 14 residues. Germline CDR1 SEHNR, CDR2 FQNEAQ (reference sequence). CDR3 amino acids: CSSSLRRDNEKLFF. The CDR3 DNA sequence: TGTTCCAGCAGCTTACGACGGGATAATGAAAAACTGTTTTTT.

V usage is TRBV27 and J usage is TRBJ2-7, with D possibly TRBD2 on 6 matching bases. Germline V lookup: CDR1 MNHEY, CDR2 SMNVEV (reference sequence). V was clipped by 1 base and J by 1 base, with 11 bases between them. The CDR3 length is 15 residues. The DNA of the CDR3 is TGTGCCAGCAGTTTATTGCTTGGGGGGTCCTACGAGCAGTACTTC. Encoded protein: CASSLLLGGSYEQYF.

This chain uses TRBV27 with TRBJ1-4; D gene uncertain. The CDR3 runs 16 residues. Germline loops: CDR1 MNHEY, CDR2 SMNVEV (reference sequence). V was trimmed by 3 bases and J by 6 bases, leaving 17 bases between them. The CDR3 DNA follows: TGTGCCAGCAGTTTTAGTGGGCGGGTACATCATGAAAAACTGTTTTTT. Its translation: CASSFSGRVHHEKLFF.

V usage is TRBV7-3 and J usage is TRBJ2-3, with 9 nucleotides matching TRBD2. This CDR3 has 20 residues. The V and J ends lost 1 base and 1 base, in that order; junction bases with no gene match: 15. Germline CDR1 is SGHTA and CDR2 is FQGTGA. CDR3 sequence: CASSLNGWASGIRGTDTQYF. The CDR3 DNA is TGTGCCAGCAGCTTAAACGGTTGGGCTAGCGGGATTAGGGGCACAGATACGCAGTATTTT.

Worth noting for this clone: One end of the junction fails to match germline, which may point to a read error. The rearrangement links TRBV4-1 to TRBJ2-1; 8 bases are a match to TRBD2. CDR3 length equals 15 residues. CDR1 is MGHRA and CDR2 is YSYEKL in the germline V gene. CDR3 DNA sequence: TGCGCCAGCAGCCAAGAGGCATTAAATAGCGGGGCCTTTCTCTTC. Translated: CASSQEALNSGAFLF.

The genes are TRBV18 and TRBJ2-7; 9 bases fit TRBD1. J gave up 1 base and V 1 base, and 5 bases lay outside the gene matches. Germline V lookup: CDR1 KGHSH, CDR2 LQKENI. This CDR3 region has 16 residues. The CDR3 nucleotides read TGTGCCAGCTCACCACAGGCCGGGACAGGGTCCTACGAGCAGTACTTC. Protein product: CASSPQAGTGSYEQYF.

This chain uses TRBV10-3 with TRBJ1-1, with 7 nucleotides matching TRBD1. The CDR3 extends over 13 amino acids. The trim removed 6 bases at V and 11 bases at J, leaving 12 bases unmatched. CDR1 and CDR2 from the germline V gene are ENHRY and SYGVKD. This CDR3 is CAISSIPGQMAFF. In DNA, the CDR3 is TGTGCCATCAGCTCTATTCCGGGACAGATGGCTTTCTTT.

The chain is built from TRBV5-1 and TRBJ2-7; D is unresolved. Looked up from germline, CDR1 is SGHRS and CDR2 is YFSETQ. V lost 1 base and J lost 0, with 11 bases in between. The CDR3 length is 15 residues. The CDR3 bases are TGCGCCAGCAGCTTGCGTCTGGCATCCTCCTACGAGCAGTACTTC. Residues: CASSLRLASSYEQYF.

This sequence joins TRBV5-4 and TRBJ1-2; D perhaps matches TRBD1 (5 bases). The ends were cut back, 0 bases at V and 3 bases at J, with 12 bases in the middle. Germline CDR1 reads SGHNT; CDR2 reads YYREEE (reference sequence). This CDR3 contains 15 residues. For the CDR3, the DNA is TGTGCCAGCAGCTTGGCCGAAGGGGCGGACTATGGCTACACCTTC. It is translated as CASSLAEGADYGYTF.

This clone was seen a few times. The chain employs TRBV5-8 and TRBJ2-5; possible D gene TRBD1, 6 bases. V gave up 4 bases and J gave up 1 base, with 14 bases separating them. CDR1 and CDR2 from the germline V gene are SGHTS and YDEGEE. The CDR3 is made up of 15 amino acids. The CDR3 region is CASSADRVLQETQYF. The CDR3 nucleotides read TGTGCCAGCAGCGCGGACAGAGTACTCCAAGAGACCCAGTACTTC.